The clone carrying this T cell receptor beta chain was seen ten or more times. The sample originates from a study of CD8+CD57+ T cells in acquired aplastic anemia. Trimming left V 1 base short and J 7 bases short, with 7 bases between. The CDR3 is made up of 13 amino acids. Per germline, CDR1 LGHDT and CDR2 YNNKEL (reference sequence). It was patients with CD8+CD57+ cell expansion by flow cytometry who were chosen for sequencing. Template material for TCR beta VDJ and CDR3 profiling consisted of genomic DNA. From the reads, TCRdb called clonotypes with MiXCR, one entry per CDR3 protein. The sample lists approximately 300,000 distinct CDR3 sequences, 56% occurring once.

The chain employs TRBV3-1 and TRBJ1-4; D unclear. Input material: sorted CD4+, CD8+, or CD8+CD57+ T cells (not recorded which) from PBMCs. The origin of this receptor is a human donor with aplastic anemia. The CDR3 nucleotides are TGTGCCAGCAGCCAAGGGGGTGGTGAAAAACTGTTTTTT. Its translation: CASSQGGGEKLFF.